The 13 T cell receptor beta chains in this list originate from one sample, sequenced in a study of T-cell memory formation after mild COVID-19. MiXCR, run by TCRdb on the 5' RACE reads, gives a single entry per CDR3 protein. The table has over 120,000 distinct CDR3 sequences, around 25% seen once. The sequenced sample consisted of PBMCs or a T cell subset sorted from them (not recorded which). Receptor source: an adult woman who had mild COVID-19 (a few samples of this study predate the infection). Cell type and time point are not known.

The sample holds a few counts of this clonotype. V and J are TRBV7-9 and TRBJ2-4; D is ambiguous. The CDR3 is 18 residues long. Germline assignment: CDR1 SEHNR and CDR2 FQNEAQ (reference sequence). Trimming shortened V by 1 base and J by 0 bases, and 16 bases separated the two germline ends. The CDR3 protein is CASSLGSEKALAKNIQYF. CDR3 DNA: TGTGCCAGCAGCTTAGGGTCAGAGAAAGCCCTAGCCAAAAACATTCAGTACTTC. The variable domain in full, with the rest retrieved from reference TRBV7-9 and TRBJ2-4, is DTGVSQNPRHKITKRGQNVTFRCDPISEHNRLYWYRQTLGQGPEFLTYFQNEAQLEKSRLLSDRFSAERPKGSFSTLEIQRTEQGDSAMYLCASSLGSEKALAKNIQYFGAGTRLSVL.

This chain joins TRBV27 and TRBJ2-1; TRBD1 might be the D (6 bases). Germline V gives CDR1 MNHEY, CDR2 SMNVEV (reference sequence). V lost 6 bases, J lost 10 bases, and 10 bases lay in between. There are 11 residues in the CDR3. In DNA, the CDR3 is TGTGCCAGCAGCAGGGGACCCGAGCAGTTCTTC. Amino acid sequence: CASSRGPEQFF.

The genes are TRBV12-5 and TRBJ1-1; D gene uncertain. The V end was cut by 5 bases, the J end by 3 bases, with 22 bases between. The length of the CDR3 is 17 residues. Germline loops: CDR1 LGHNT, CDR2 FRNRAP. The CDR3 spells CASGLKIAGRRDTEAFF. In nucleotides, the CDR3 is TGTGCTAGTGGTCTGAAAATAGCTGGTAGAAGAGACACTGAAGCTTTCTTT.

J is TRBJ1-2 and V is TRBV7-9, with 9 bases that match TRBD1. Germline-derived CDR1 and CDR2 are SEHNR and FQNEAQ (reference sequence). V shed 5 bases, J shed 7 bases, and the junction held 14 bases outside the gene matches. The CDR3 is made up of 16 amino acids. The chain's CDR3 is CASSTERTGEASGYTF. CDR3 bases: TGTGCCAGCAGCACCGAAAGGACAGGGGAGGCATCTGGCTACACCTTC.

This clonotype was observed a few times. The chain recombines TRBV12-3 or TRBV12-4 with TRBJ1-1; the D gene is possibly TRBD1 (6 bases). V was shortened by 3 bases and J by 0 bases, with 17 bases between the two germline ends. The CDR3 length is 17 residues. The CDR3 sequence is CASSFYREIWMNTEAFF. CDR3 nucleotide sequence: TGTGCCAGCAGTTTTTACAGGGAAATTTGGATGAACACTGAAGCTTTCTTT.

There are a few counts of this clonotype. This chain links TRBV5-4 with TRBJ1-1; possible D gene TRBD1, 6 bases. V was pared by 6 bases and J by 3 bases, with 18 bases between. Germline V CDR1 and CDR2: SGHNT, YYREEE (reference sequence). The CDR3 spans 15 residues. For the CDR3, the DNA is TGTGCCAGCACCTATTGGGGGGGGCCCTACACTGAAGCTTTCTTT. Amino acid sequence: CASTYWGGPYTEAFF.

The chain is built from TRBV7-2 and TRBJ1-5, with 8 bases lining up with TRBD1. Germline trimming cut 2 bases from V and 6 bases from J; bases unmatched to any gene: 9. The CDR3 is 16 residues long. Germline V gene data show CDR1 as SGHTA and CDR2 as FQGNSA. The CDR3 sequence is CASSLLSVQGGQPQHF. Here the CDR3 DNA reads TGTGCCAGCAGCTTACTTTCCGTACAGGGGGGTCAGCCCCAGCATTTT.

This clonotype was seen only a few times. The chain combines TRBV20-1 with TRBJ2-7; D possibly corresponds to TRBD1 (5 bases). The germline V gene encodes CDR1 DFQATT and CDR2 SNEGSKA (reference sequence). V was trimmed by 5 bases and J by 0 bases, leaving 17 bases between them. There are 15 residues in the CDR3. The CDR3 is CSASPRTLSSYEQYF. The CDR3 nucleotides are TGCAGTGCTTCCCCCCGGACACTTAGCTCCTACGAGCAGTACTTC.

The CDR3 bases are TGCGCCAGACCTATTTGGCGGCAGGGGATTATGAACACTGAAGCTTTCTTT. It encodes CARPIWRQGIMNTEAFF. J is TRBJ1-1 and V is TRBV10-1, with TRBD1 as a possible D gene (6 bases). Trimming pared 9 bases from V and 0 bases from J, leaving 23 bases between. The CDR3 has 17 amino acids. The germline V gene has CDR1 WNHNN and CDR2 SYGVQD (reference sequence).

This clonotype was observed a handful of times. J is TRBJ2-7 and V is TRBV20-1; D call uncertain. Trimming stripped 0 bases from V and 4 bases from J, with 19 bases between. CDR1 is DFQATT and CDR2 is SNEGSKA in the germline V gene (reference sequence). The CDR3 is 16 residues long. The CDR3 region is CSARDRRGVGQYEQYF. The CDR3 DNA sequence: TGCAGTGCTAGAGATAGGAGAGGCGTCGGGCAATACGAGCAGTACTTC.

This clonotype has more than one count but fewer than ten. The chain has TRBV29-1 and TRBJ2-7; 8 nucleotides match TRBD1. CDR1 and CDR2 (germline): SQVTM, ANQGSEA. This CDR3 region has 12 residues. V lost 8 bases to trimming and J lost 3 bases; unmatched junction nucleotides: 6. In DNA form, the CDR3 reads TGCAGCTCCCTCGGGACAGGCTACGAGCAGTACTTC. Translated: CSSLGTGYEQYF.

The chain is built from TRBV7-6 and TRBJ2-7; 7 bases map to TRBD2. Germline CDR1 SGHVS, CDR2 FNYEAQ. V shed 8 bases, J shed 3 bases, and the junction held 13 bases outside the gene matches. The CDR3 extends over 15 amino acids. This CDR3 reads CASAPGGNGHYEQYF. The DNA of the CDR3 is TGTGCCAGCGCCCCCGGGGGGAACGGCCACTACGAGCAGTACTTC.

This chain uses TRBV30 with TRBJ1-3; D possibly corresponds to TRBD1 (6 bases). V shed 1 base and J shed 0 bases, with 13 bases lying between them. Germline CDR1 is GTSNPN and CDR2 is SVGIG (reference sequence). This CDR3 comprises 16 residues. CDR3 nucleotides: TGTGCCTGGAGTGGATCGGGACAATTCTCTGGAAACACCATATATTTT. Residues: CAWSGSGQFSGNTIYF.